The T cell receptor (beta chain) described here comes from a study of cytomegalovirus exposure and HLA in healthy donors. The PCR ran on 60 Vbeta and 13 Jbeta primers. The table came from immunoSEQ multiplex PCR; TCRdb's copy has only in-frame clones and leaves some out. This sample carries 170,000 or so clones, less than 85% of them seen once, and the ten largest clones take under 0.75%. The CDR3 is 14 amino acids. V lost 5 bases to trimming and J lost 0 bases, with 10 bases between them. The germline V gene has CDR1 MGHRA and CDR2 YSYEKL. Sequencing input: PBMCs. The source of this sequence is a boy aged 5 to 17 in good health and CMV-seronegative. This chain connects TRBV4-1 to TRBJ1-1; the D is unclear. CDR3 nucleotide sequence: TGCGCCAGCAGCGATGGAGGGATGAACACTGAAGCTTTCTTT. Its protein is CASSDGGMNTEAFF.